A selection of T cell receptor beta chains follows, all from one sample in a study of blood T cell repertoires in COVID-19. Measured with immunoSEQ multiplex PCR; TCRdb has only the in-frame clones, and not every one. Here the sample spans roughly 100,000 clones, around 87% being singletons. What was sequenced was peripheral blood. These receptors originate from a young woman with acute or convalescent COVID-19. The CDR3 runs from the conserved cysteine through the conserved F or W. A D gene is named only where the DNA matches it firmly. The size entry is marked missing in some rows and otherwise reads once, few, many or a size class.

abundance,d_gene,v_gene,j_gene,CDR3nt,CDR3aa
.,TRBD1,TRBV6-5,TRBJ1-2,TGTGCCAGCAGTTCACCGGGACAGAGAGGCTATGGCTACACCTTC,CASSSPGQRGYGYTF
.,.,TRBV5-1,TRBJ1-2,TGCGCCAGCAGCTTGGACGGGGATGGGTATGGCTACACCTTC,CASSLDGDGYGYTF
.,TRBD2,TRBV3-1/TRBV3-2,TRBJ2-7,TGTGCCAGCAGCCAAGATTACGGGGGGGAGCAGTACTTC,CASSQDYGGEQYF
.,TRBD1,TRBV7-9,TRBJ1-6,TGTGCCAGCAGCTCGGGACAGGCTAATTCACCCCTCCACTTT,CASSSGQANSPLHF
.,TRBD1,TRBV6-2/TRBV6-3,TRBJ1-6,TGTGCCAGCAGCCCTTTTACAGGGGACTCCTATAATTCACCCCTCCACTTT,CASSPFTGDSYNSPLHF
.,.,TRBV20-1,TRBJ1-2,TGCAGTGCTAGAGGGGCAGCTGGCTACACCTTC,CSARGAAGYTF
.,.,TRBV7-2,TRBJ1-2,TGTGCCAGCAGCTACCCTCAGACAGACGGCTATGGCTACACCTTC,CASSYPQTDGYGYTF
.,.,TRBV5-6,TRBJ2-1,TGTGCCAGCAGCTTGGGACTAGAAGTGCAGTTCTTC,CASSLGLEVQFF
.,.,TRBV24-1,TRBJ1-5,TGTGCCACCAGTGACGGGGGGGCGGGGAATCAGCCCCAGCATTTT,CATSDGGAGNQPQHF
few,TRBD1,TRBV2,TRBJ1-1,TGTGCCAGCACTACGACAGGGTGGACTGAAGCTTTCTTT,CASTTTGWTEAFF
few,.,TRBV20-1,TRBJ1-1,TGCAGTGCCCGAGTACGGACTGAAGCTTTCTTT,CSARVRTEAFF
once,.,TRBV6-5,TRBJ1-2,TGTGCCAGCATGAGCGGGTTGACTGGCTACACCTTC,CASMSGLTGYTF
.,TRBD1,TRBV9,TRBJ1-4,TGTGCCAGCAGCGGGACAGGGGGGACAAATGAAAAACTGTTTTTT,CASSGTGGTNEKLFF
few,.,TRBV7-7,TRBJ2-3,TGTGCCAGCAGCTTACAGGGTAATAGATGGGCAGATACGCAGTATTTT,CASSLQGNRWADTQYF
few,.,TRBV4-2,TRBJ1-2,TGTGCCAGCAGCCAAGATATCAAAGGGGGTCTCAATGGCTACACCTTC,CASSQDIKGGLNGYTF
.,TRBD2,TRBV5-1,TRBJ2-2,TGCGCCAGCAGGCCCACTAGCGGGGGGACGAACACCGGGGAGCTGTTTTTT,CASRPTSGGTNTGELFF
.,TRBD1,TRBV6-5,TRBJ1-4,TGTGCCAGCAGTACGACAGGGAGCGGACTGTTTTTT,CASSTTGSGLFF
.,.,TRBV12-3/TRBV12-4,TRBJ2-7,TGTGCCAGCAGTTTATCCTTTTACGAGCAGTACTTC,CASSLSFYEQYF
.,.,TRBV5-1,TRBJ1-1,TGCGCCAGCAGCTTGGGGTTGGGAGGCACTGAAGCTTTCTTT,CASSLGLGGTEAFF
.,TRBD2,TRBV5-1,TRBJ2-1,TGCGCCAGCGGACCCAGCGGGGGGATTACGAATGAGCAGTTCTTC,CASGPSGGITNEQFF
.,TRBD1,TRBV5-1,TRBJ1-1,TGCGCCAGCAGCTTTACCACTACAGGGGTCCTGACTAGCACTGAAGCTTTCTTT,CASSFTTTGVLTSTEAFF
once,TRBD1,TRBV9,TRBJ1-1,TGTGCCAGCAGCGTGGGGGGCGACAGGGCAGGGCACACTGAAGCTTTCTTT,CASSVGGDRAGHTEAFF
.,.,TRBV5-6,TRBJ1-6,TGTGCCAGCAGCTTGAAGGGGCCCCTCCACTTT,CASSLKGPLHF
.,.,TRBV9,TRBJ1-4,TGTGCCAGCAGCGTAGGAGGGACACCCTCTGAAAAACTGTTTTTT,CASSVGGTPSEKLFF
.,.,TRBV3-1/TRBV3-2,TRBJ2-7,TGTGCCAGCAGCCAAGAACTCCGCGCCTACGAGCAGTACTTC,CASSQELRAYEQYF
.,.,TRBV10-3,TRBJ2-7,TGTGCCATCGGGGAGCAGGGAGGCTACGAGCAGTACTTC,CAIGEQGGYEQYF
.,TRBD1,TRBV4-1,TRBJ1-2,TGCGCCAGCAGCCAAGCTTCCCAGGGGGCGATGAACTATGGCTACACCTTC,CASSQASQGAMNYGYTF
.,TRBD1,TRBV29-1,TRBJ2-1,TGCAGCGTTGAAGGGGACAGGGGCCTAGGGGAGCAGTTCTTC,CSVEGDRGLGEQFF
.,.,TRBV28,TRBJ1-5,TGTGCCAGCAGTTTGCGGATCTCTAATCAGCCCCAGCATTTT,CASSLRISNQPQHF
.,.,TRBV3-1/TRBV3-2,TRBJ2-6,TGTGCCAGCAGCCTTCAGGGGTCTGGGGCCAACGTCCTGACTTTC,CASSLQGSGANVLTF
few,.,TRBV6-2/TRBV6-3,TRBJ2-2,TGTGCCAGCAGTTACCAGGAGGTGAACACCGGGGAGCTGTTTTTT,CASSYQEVNTGELFF
.,.,TRBV11-3,TRBJ1-1,TGTGCCAGCAGCCGCGTGTTCGGGGGGAAGGACACTGAAGCTTTCTTT,CASSRVFGGKDTEAFF
once,TRBD2,TRBV25-1,TRBJ2-5,TGTGCCAGCTCACAAGGTAGCGGGGGGCTTCCAGAGACCCAGTACTTC,CASSQGSGGLPETQYF
.,.,TRBV15,TRBJ1-1,TGTGCCACCAGCAGGACAGGAAACACTGAAGCTTTCTTT,CATSRTGNTEAFF
once,.,TRBV4-2,TRBJ1-4,TGTGCCAGCAGCCAAGATAGTCCGCCTCCAATTGTTGAAAAACTGTTTTTT,CASSQDSPPPIVEKLFF
.,.,TRBV29-1,TRBJ2-7,TGCAGCGTTGAAGTCCCCGGGAGCTCCTACGAGCAGTACTTC,CSVEVPGSSYEQYF
.,.,TRBV28,TRBJ2-7,TGTGCCAGCAGTTCACCCGGGACAAACGAGCAGTACTTC,CASSSPGTNEQYF
.,TRBD2,TRBV4-1,TRBJ2-7,TGCGCCAGCAGCCAAGATCGGACTAGCGGGGGAGGCTACGAGCAGTACTTC,CASSQDRTSGGGYEQYF
.,TRBD2,TRBV5-6,TRBJ2-2,TGTGCCAGCAGCCCACTAGCGGGAGGCCGCACCGGGGAGCTGTTTTTT,CASSPLAGGRTGELFF
many,.,TRBV24-1,TRBJ2-2,TGTGCCACCAGTGATGTATCTTCGGGGACCGGGGAGCTGTTTTTT,CATSDVSSGTGELFF
.,TRBD2,TRBV13,TRBJ2-7,TGTGCCAGCAGCGCCCGGGAGGCCTACGAGCAGTACTTC,CASSAREAYEQYF
.,TRBD1,TRBV6-5,TRBJ1-5,TGTGCCAGCAGACAGGGGGCCGGCAATCAGCCCCAGCATTTT,CASRQGAGNQPQHF
.,TRBD2,TRBV27,TRBJ2-7,TGTGCCCACGGGAGGGGTCCCTACGAGCAGTACTTC,CAHGRGPYEQYF